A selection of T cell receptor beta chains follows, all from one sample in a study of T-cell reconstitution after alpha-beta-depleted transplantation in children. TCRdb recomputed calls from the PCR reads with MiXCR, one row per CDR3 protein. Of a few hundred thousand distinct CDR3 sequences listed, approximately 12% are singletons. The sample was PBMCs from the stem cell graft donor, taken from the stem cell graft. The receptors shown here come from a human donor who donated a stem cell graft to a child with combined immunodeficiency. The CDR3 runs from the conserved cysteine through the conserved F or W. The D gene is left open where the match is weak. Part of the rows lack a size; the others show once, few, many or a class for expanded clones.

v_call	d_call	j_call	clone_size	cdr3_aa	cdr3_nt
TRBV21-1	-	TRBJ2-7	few	CASSRGQPYEQYF	TGTGCCAGCAGCAGAGGACAGCCCTACGAGCAGTACTTC
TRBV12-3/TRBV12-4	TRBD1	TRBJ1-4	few	CASSFGTGGTGDEKLFF	TGTGCCAGCAGTTTCGGGACAGGGGGCACGGGGGATGAAAAACTGTTTTTT
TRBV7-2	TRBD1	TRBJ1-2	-	CASSSYRGLFYGYTF	TGTGCCAGCAGCAGTTACAGGGGATTGTTCTATGGCTACACCTTC
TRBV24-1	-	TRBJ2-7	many	CATSNPSRGGSYEQYF	TGTGCCACCAGTAATCCCTCCAGGGGGGGCTCCTACGAGCAGTACTTC
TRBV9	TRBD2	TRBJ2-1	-	CASSGTSVIYNERFF	TGTGCCAGCAGCGGCACTAGCGTCATCTACAATGAGCGGTTCTTC
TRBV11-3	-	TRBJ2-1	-	CASSSSVDEQFF	TGTGCCAGCAGCTCGTCGGTGGATGAGCAGTTCTTC
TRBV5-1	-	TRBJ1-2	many	CASSLEQNNYGYTF	TGCGCCAGCAGCTTGGAGCAGAATAACTATGGCTACACCTTC
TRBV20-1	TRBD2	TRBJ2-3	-	CSENGGTDTQYF	TGCAGTGAGAACGGGGGGACAGATACGCAGTATTTT
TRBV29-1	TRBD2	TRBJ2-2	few	CSVGTSGGASGELFF	TGCAGCGTCGGGACTAGCGGGGGCGCGTCCGGGGAGCTGTTTTTT
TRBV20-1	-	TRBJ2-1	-	CSARKQSTGLGPEQFF	TGCAGTGCTAGAAAACAGTCGACAGGTTTGGGGCCGGAGCAGTTCTTC
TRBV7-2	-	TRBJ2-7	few	CASSPRQFRSSYEQYF	TGTGCCAGCAGCCCGCGACAGTTCCGAAGCTCCTACGAGCAGTACTTC
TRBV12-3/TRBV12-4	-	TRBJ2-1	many	CASSLGTPYNEQFF	TGTGCCAGCAGTTTAGGGACCCCCTACAATGAGCAGTTCTTC
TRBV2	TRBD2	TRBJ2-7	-	CASSGPSGRAREQYF	TGTGCCAGCAGTGGACCGAGCGGGAGGGCCAGGGAGCAGTACTTC
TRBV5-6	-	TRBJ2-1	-	CASSLAARNEQFF	TGTGCCAGCAGCTTGGCGGCGCGCAATGAGCAGTTCTTC
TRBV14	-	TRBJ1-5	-	CASSQEDTALRQPQHF	TGTGCCAGCAGCCAAGAGGACACAGCCTTACGGCAGCCCCAGCATTTT
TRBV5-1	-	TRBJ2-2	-	CASSLMGQNTGELFF	TGCGCCAGCAGCTTGATGGGACAGAACACCGGGGAGCTGTTTTTT
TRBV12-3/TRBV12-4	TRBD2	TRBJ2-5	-	CASSGTSGDQETQYF	TGTGCCAGCAGCGGGACTAGCGGGGATCAAGAGACCCAGTACTTC
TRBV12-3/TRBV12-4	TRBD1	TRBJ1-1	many	CASNQGVGGMNTEAFF	TGTGCCAGCAACCAGGGGGTCGGGGGCATGAACACTGAAGCTTTCTTT
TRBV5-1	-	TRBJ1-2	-	CASSLGLGGVNGYTF	TGCGCCAGCAGCTTAGGGCTTGGGGGAGTAAACGGCTACACCTTC
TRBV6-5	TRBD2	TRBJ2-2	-	CASSYSRWTRWFVGELFF	TGTGCCAGCAGTTACTCGAGGTGGACTAGATGGTTCGTCGGGGAGCTGTTTTTT
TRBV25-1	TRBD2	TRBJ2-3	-	CASTGLALDTQYF	TGTGCCAGCACCGGACTAGCCTTAGATACGCAGTATTTT
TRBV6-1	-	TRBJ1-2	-	CASSEVRGYGYTF	TGTGCCAGCAGTGAAGTTAGGGGATATGGCTACACCTTC
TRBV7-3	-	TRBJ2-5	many	CASSLRGGGEETQYF	TGTGCCAGCAGCTTAAGAGGAGGCGGGGAAGAGACCCAGTACTTC
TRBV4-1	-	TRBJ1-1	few	CASSQGTIEAFF	TGCGCCAGCAGCCAGGGCACTATAGAAGCTTTCTTT
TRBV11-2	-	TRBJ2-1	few	CASSLEFGLSREQFF	TGTGCCAGCAGCTTAGAATTTGGCCTTTCTAGAGAGCAGTTCTTC
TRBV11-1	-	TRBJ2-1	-	CASSLSGRATNEQFF	TGTGCCAGCAGCTTAAGCGGCCGAGCGACCAATGAGCAGTTCTTC
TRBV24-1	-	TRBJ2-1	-	CATSDGLAHEQFF	TGTGCCACCAGTGATGGGCTAGCCCATGAGCAGTTCTTC
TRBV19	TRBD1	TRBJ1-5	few	CASSIWTGGRQPQHF	TGTGCCAGTAGTATTTGGACAGGGGGCAGACAGCCCCAGCATTTT
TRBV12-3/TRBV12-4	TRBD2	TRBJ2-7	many	CASSLSLAGGYEQYF	TGTGCCAGCAGTTTATCCCTAGCGGGGGGCTACGAGCAGTACTTC
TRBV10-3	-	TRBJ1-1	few	CAISESMGGLTEAFF	TGTGCCATCAGTGAGTCGATGGGGGGTCTGACTGAAGCTTTCTTT
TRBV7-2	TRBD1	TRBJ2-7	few	CASSYPEDRGSYEQYF	TGTGCCAGCAGCTACCCGGAGGACAGGGGGTCCTACGAGCAGTACTTC
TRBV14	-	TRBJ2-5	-	CASSQALASTQYF	TGTGCCAGCAGCCAAGCTCTAGCGTCGACCCAGTACTTC
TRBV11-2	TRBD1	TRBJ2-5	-	CASSLLGGTGKETQYF	TGTGCCAGCAGCTTATTAGGGGGCACGGGGAAAGAGACCCAGTACTTC
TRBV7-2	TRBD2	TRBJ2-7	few	CASSFGGGADEQYF	TGTGCCAGCAGCTTCGGCGGGGGGGCAGACGAGCAGTACTTC
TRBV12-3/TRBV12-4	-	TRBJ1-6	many	CASSPTGRGYSPLHF	TGTGCCAGCAGCCCTACTGGACGGGGTTATTCACCCCTCCACTTT
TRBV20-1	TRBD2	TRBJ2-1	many	CSASSGRAGYNEQFF	TGCAGTGCTAGTAGCGGGAGGGCCGGGTACAATGAGCAGTTCTTC
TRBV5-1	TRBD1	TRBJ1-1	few	CASSLFAGTENTEAFF	TGCGCCAGCAGCTTGTTTGCCGGGACAGAGAACACTGAAGCTTTCTTT
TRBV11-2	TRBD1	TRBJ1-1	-	CASSLLGQGTEAFF	TGTGCCAGCAGCTTACTGGGACAGGGTACTGAAGCTTTCTTT
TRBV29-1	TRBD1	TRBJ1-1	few	CSAIQGDGTEAFF	TGCAGCGCTATTCAGGGGGACGGGACTGAAGCTTTCTTT
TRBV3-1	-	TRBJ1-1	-	CASSQAAAMNTEAFF	TGTGCCAGCAGCCAGGCAGCAGCCATGAACACTGAAGCTTTCTTT
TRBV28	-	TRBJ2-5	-	CASTTLGRLKEKTQYF	TGTGCCAGCACCACCTTGGGCAGGCTTAAGGAGAAGACCCAGTACTTC